These T cell receptor beta chains were read from a single sample in a study of technical replicates of blood from a few donors. Using immunoSEQ multiplex PCR, the repertoire was profiled, and TCRdb retains in-frame clones only, with some absent. Found here are about 75,000 clones, 95% to 98% of them singletons; the top ten hold under 0.2%. The specimen was T cells isolated from PBMCs. These receptors all come from a human donor in good health. Both conserved end residues are part of each CDR3.

>TRBV12-5|TRBJ1-1
CASGLVRTGGKMNTEAFF
>TRBV4-1|TRBJ1-1
CASSQPGGMTEAFF
>TRBV18|TRBJ1-3
CASSPTGEGNTIYF
>TRBV14|TRBJ1-1
CASSQDPGQGNTEAFF
>TRBV7-3|TRBJ2-3
CASSSPPGAGGYTDTQYF
>TRBV28|TRBJ1-3
CASSPYRGGNTIYF
>TRBV30|TRBJ1-1
CAWRIFAAKNMNTEAFF
>TRBV2|TRBJ1-1
CASIILWAFF
>TRBV6-1|TRBJ2-7
CASSLREIHYEQYF
>TRBV2|TRBJ1-2
CASSGVGQGAIFLENGYTF
>TRBV10-2|TRBJ2-7
CASSVVGGYEQYF
>TRBV4-1|TRBJ2-3
CASSQDERADTQYF